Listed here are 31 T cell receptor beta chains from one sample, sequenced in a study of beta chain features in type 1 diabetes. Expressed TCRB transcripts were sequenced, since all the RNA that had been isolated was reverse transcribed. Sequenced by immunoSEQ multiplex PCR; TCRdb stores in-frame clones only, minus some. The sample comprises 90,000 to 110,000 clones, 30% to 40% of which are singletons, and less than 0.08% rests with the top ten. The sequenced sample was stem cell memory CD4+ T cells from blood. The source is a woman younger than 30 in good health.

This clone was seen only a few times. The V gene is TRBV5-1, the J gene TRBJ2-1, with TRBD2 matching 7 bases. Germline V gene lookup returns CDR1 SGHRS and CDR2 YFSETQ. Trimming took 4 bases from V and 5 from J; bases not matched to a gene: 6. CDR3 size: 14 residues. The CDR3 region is CASSKGGRHNEQFF. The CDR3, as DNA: TGCGCCAGCAGCAAGGGCGGGAGACACAATGAGCAGTTCTTC.

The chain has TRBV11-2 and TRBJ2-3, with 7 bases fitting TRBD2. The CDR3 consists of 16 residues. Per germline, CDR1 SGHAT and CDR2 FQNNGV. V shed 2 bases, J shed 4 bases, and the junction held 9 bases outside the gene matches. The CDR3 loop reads CASSLPWAGAADTQYF. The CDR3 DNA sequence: TGTGCCAGCAGCTTACCATGGGCGGGAGCGGCAGATACGCAGTATTTT.

As DNA, the CDR3 is TGCAGTGCTAGCGGGAGATCGCAGTATTTT. Amino acids: CSASGRSQYF. The rearrangement uses TRBV20-1 and TRBJ2-3; the D gene is possibly TRBD2 (6 bases). CDR1 is DFQATT and CDR2 is SNEGSKA in the germline V gene (reference sequence). V gave up 3 bases and J gave up 10 bases, with 8 bases separating them. The CDR3 runs 10 residues.

CDR3 sequence (DNA): TGTGCCAGCAGTTTCTTCGGAGACGGGAACCATGAGCAGTTCTTC. It is translated as CASSFFGDGNHEQFF. V usage is TRBV27 and J usage is TRBJ2-1; weak D call: TRBD2 (5 bases). V lost 3 bases and J lost 8, with 17 bases in between. Germline CDR1 and CDR2: MNHEY and SMNVEV (reference sequence). The CDR3 has 15 amino acids.

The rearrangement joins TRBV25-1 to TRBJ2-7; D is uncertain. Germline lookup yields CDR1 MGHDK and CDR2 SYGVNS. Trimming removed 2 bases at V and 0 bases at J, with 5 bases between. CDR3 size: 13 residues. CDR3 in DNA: TGTGCCAGCAGTGAACCCTCCTCCTACGAGCAGTACTTC. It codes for CASSEPSSYEQYF.

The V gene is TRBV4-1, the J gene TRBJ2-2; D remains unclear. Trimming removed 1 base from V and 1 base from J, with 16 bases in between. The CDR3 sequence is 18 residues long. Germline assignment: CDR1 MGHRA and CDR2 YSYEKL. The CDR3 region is CASSQAPTLGLNTGELFF. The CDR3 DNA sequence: TGCGCCAGCAGCCAAGCCCCCACGCTGGGCTTGAACACCGGGGAGCTGTTTTTT.

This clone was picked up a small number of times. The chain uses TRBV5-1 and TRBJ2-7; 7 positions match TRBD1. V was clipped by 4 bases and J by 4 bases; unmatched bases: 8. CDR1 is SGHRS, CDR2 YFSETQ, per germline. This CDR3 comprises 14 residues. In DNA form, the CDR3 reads TGCGCCAGCAGCCGACAGGGAGAGCAATACGAGCAGTACTTC. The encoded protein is CASSRQGEQYEQYF.

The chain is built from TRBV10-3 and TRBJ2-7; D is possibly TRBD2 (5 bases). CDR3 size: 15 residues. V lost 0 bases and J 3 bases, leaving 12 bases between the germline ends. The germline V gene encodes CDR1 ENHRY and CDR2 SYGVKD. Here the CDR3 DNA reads TGTGCCATCAGTGAGTCGATCAGCGGCAACTACGAGCAGTACTTC. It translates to CAISESISGNYEQYF.

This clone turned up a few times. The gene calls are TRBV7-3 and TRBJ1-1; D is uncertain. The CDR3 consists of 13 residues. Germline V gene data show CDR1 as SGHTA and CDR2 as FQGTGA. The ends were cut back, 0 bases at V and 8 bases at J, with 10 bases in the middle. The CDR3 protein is CASSLTRTGEAFF. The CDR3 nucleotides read TGTGCCAGCAGCTTAACGAGGACGGGGGAAGCTTTCTTT. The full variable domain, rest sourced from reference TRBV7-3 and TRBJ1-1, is GAGVSQTPSNKVTEKGKYVELRCDPISGHTALYWYRQSLGQGPEFLIYFQGTGAADDSGLPNDRFFAVRPEGSVSTLKIQRTERGDSAVYLCASSLTRTGEAFFGQGTRLTVV.

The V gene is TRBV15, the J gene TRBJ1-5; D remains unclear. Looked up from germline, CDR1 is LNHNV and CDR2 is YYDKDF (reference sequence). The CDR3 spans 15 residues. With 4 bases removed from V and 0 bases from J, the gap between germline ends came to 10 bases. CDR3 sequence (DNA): TGTGCCACCAGCACTCAACGGTATAGCAATCAGCCCCAGCATTTT. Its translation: CATSTQRYSNQPQHF.

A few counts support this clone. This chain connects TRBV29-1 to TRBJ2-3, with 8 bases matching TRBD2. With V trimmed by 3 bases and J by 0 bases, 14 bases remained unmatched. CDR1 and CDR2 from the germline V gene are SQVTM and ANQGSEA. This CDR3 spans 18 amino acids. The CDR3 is CSVEGLAGSGRSTDTQYF. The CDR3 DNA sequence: TGCAGCGTTGAGGGGCTAGCGGGCTCGGGTCGCAGCACAGATACGCAGTATTTT.

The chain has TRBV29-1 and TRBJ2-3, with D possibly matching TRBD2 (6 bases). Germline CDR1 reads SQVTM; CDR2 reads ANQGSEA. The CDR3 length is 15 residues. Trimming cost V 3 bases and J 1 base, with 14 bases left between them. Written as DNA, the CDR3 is TGCAGCGTTGATAATCGGGAGAGGGGCACAGATACGCAGTATTTT. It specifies CSVDNRERGTDTQYF.

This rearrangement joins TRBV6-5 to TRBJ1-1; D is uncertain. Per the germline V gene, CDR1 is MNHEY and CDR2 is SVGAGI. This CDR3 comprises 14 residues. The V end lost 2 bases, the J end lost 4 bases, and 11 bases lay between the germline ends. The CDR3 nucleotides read TGTGCCAGCAGTTACGGCTTTTTCTCCACTGAAGCTTTCTTT. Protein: CASSYGFFSTEAFF.

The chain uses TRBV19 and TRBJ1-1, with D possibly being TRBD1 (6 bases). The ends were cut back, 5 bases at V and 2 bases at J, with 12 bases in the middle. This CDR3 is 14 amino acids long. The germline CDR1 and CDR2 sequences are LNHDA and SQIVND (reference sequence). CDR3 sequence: CASSSSGVNTEAFF. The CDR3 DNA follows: TGTGCCAGTAGTTCTTCAGGGGTAAACACTGAAGCTTTCTTT.

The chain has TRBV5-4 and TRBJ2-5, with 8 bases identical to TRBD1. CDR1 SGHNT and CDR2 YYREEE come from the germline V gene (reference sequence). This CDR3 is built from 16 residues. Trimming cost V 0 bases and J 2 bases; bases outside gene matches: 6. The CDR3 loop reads CASSLASGQGQETQYF. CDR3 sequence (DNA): TGTGCCAGCAGCTTGGCATCCGGACAGGGACAAGAGACCCAGTACTTC.

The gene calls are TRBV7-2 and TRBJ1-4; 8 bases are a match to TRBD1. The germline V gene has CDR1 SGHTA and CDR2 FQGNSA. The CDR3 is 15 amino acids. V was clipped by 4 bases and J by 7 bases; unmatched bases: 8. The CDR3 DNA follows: TGTGCCAGCAGCTCCCGACAGGGGTTGGGTGAAAAACTGTTTTTT. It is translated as CASSSRQGLGEKLFF.

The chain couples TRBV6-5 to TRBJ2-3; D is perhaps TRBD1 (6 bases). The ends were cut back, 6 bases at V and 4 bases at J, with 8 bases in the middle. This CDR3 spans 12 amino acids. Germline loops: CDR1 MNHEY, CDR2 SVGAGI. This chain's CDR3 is CASRQGPDTQYF. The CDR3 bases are TGTGCCAGCAGACAGGGCCCAGATACGCAGTATTTT.

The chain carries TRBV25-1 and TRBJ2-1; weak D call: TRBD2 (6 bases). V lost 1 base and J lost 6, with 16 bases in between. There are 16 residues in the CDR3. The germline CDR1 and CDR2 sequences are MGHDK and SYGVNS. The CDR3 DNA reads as TGTGCCAGCAGTGAATCGGAGGGTGCAGCCCTCAATGAGCAGTTCTTC. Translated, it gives CASSESEGAALNEQFF.

The DNA of the CDR3 is TGTGCCAGCAGCTTAGGGTCCTTACAGGGAAACACCGGGGAGCTGTTTTTT. The encoded protein is CASSLGSLQGNTGELFF. The gene calls are TRBV7-3 and TRBJ2-2; TRBD1 is a possible D gene (6 bases). The germline gives CDR1 SGHTA, CDR2 FQGTGA. The V and J ends lost 2 bases and 2 bases respectively, with 15 bases between them. The CDR3 spans 17 residues.

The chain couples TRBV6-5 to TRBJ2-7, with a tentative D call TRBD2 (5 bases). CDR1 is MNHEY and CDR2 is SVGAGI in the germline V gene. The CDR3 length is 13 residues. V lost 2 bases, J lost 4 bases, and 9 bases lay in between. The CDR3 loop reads CASSYPGKYEQYF. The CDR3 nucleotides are TGTGCCAGCAGTTACCCCGGGAAGTACGAGCAGTACTTC.

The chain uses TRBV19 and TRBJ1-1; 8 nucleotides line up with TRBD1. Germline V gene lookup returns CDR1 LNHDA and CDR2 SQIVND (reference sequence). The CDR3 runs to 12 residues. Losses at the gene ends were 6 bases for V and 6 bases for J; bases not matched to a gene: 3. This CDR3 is CASRQGGPEAFF. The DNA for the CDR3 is TGTGCCAGTAGACAGGGGGGGCCTGAAGCTTTCTTT.

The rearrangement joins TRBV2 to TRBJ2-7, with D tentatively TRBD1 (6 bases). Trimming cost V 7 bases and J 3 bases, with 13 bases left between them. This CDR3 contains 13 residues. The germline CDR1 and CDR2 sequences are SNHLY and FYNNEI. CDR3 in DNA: TGTGCCAGCACCCTGACAGGTATCTACGAGCAGTACTTC. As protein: CASTLTGIYEQYF. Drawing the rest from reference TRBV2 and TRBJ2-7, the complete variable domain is EPEVTQTPSHQVTQMGQEVILRCVPISNHLYFYWYRQILGQKVEFLVSFYNNEISEKSEIFDDQFSVERPDGSNFTLKIRSTKLEDSAMYFCASTLTGIYEQYFGPGTRLTVT.

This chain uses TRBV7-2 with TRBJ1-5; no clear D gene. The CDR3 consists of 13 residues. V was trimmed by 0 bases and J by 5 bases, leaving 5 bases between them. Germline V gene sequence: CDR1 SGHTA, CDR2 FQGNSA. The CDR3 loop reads CASSLARDQPQHF. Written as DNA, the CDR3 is TGTGCCAGCAGCTTAGCGCGAGATCAGCCCCAGCATTTT. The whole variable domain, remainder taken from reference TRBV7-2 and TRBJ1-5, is GAGVSQSPSNKVTEKGKDVELRCDPISGHTALYWYRQSLGQGLEFLIYFQGNSAPDKSGLPSDRFSAERTGGSVSTLTIQRTQQEDSAVYLCASSLARDQPQHFGDGTRLSIL.

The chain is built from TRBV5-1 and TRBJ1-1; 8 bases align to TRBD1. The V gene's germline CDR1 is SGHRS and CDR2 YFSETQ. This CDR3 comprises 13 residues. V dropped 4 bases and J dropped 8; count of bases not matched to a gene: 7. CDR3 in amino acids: CASSADRGVEAFF. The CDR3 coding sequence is TGCGCCAGCAGCGCCGACAGGGGAGTAGAAGCTTTCTTT.

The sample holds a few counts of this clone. CDR3 sequence reads: CASSQDPRETQYF. The CDR3 DNA is TGTGCCAGCAGCCAAGATCCCCGGGAGACCCAGTACTTC. The gene calls are TRBV14 and TRBJ2-5, with D hard to call. Per germline, CDR1 SGHDN and CDR2 FVKESK. Trimming shortened V by 0 bases and J by 5 bases, and 7 bases separated the two germline ends. This CDR3 contains 13 residues.

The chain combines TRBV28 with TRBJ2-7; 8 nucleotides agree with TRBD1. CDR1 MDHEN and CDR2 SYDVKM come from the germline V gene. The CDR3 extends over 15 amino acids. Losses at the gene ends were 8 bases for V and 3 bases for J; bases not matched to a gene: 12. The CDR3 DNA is TGTGCCAGCGCGGCGCCGGGACAGGTCCTCTACGAGCAGTACTTC. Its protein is CASAAPGQVLYEQYF.

CDR3 sequence reads: CASSPARMSGRADEQFF. For the CDR3, the DNA is TGCGCCAGCAGCCCAGCCAGGATGAGCGGGAGGGCTGATGAGCAGTTCTTC. The gene calls are TRBV4-3 and TRBJ2-1; 10 bases match TRBD2. Per the germline V gene, CDR1 is LGHNA and CDR2 is YSLEER. The CDR3 has 17 amino acids. The junction had 14 bases not matched to a gene; V was cut back by 4 bases and J by 8 bases.

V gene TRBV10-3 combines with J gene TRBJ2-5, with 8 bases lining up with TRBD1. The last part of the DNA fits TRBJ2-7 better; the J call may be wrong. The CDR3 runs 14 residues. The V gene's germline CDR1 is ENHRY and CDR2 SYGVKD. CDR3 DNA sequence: TGTGCCATCAGTGGACAGGGGACATCCTACGAGCAGTACTTC. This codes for CAISGQGTSYEQYF.

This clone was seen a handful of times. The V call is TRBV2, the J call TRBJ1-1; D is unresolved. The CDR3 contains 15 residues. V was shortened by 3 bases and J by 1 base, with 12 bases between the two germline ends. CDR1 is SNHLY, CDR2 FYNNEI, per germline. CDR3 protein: CASSELRGANTEAFF. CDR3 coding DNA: TGTGCCAGCAGTGAGCTTCGAGGAGCGAACACTGAAGCTTTCTTT.

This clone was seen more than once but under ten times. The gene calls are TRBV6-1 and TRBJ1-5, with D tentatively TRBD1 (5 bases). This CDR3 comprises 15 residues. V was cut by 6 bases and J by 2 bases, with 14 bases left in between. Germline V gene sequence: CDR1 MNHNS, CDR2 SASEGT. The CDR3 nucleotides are TGTGCCAGCAGAAGCTCAGGGTTCGGCAATCAGCCCCAGCATTTT. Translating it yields CASRSSGFGNQPQHF.

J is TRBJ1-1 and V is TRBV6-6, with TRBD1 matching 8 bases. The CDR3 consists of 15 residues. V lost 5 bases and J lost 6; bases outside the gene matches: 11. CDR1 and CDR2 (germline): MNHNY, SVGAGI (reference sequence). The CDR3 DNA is TGTGCCAGCAGTACCCACTTCGGGACAGGATCTGAAGCTTTCTTT. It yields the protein CASSTHFGTGSEAFF.